This is a list of T cell receptor beta chains from one sample in a study of CD8 T cells in ankylosing spondylitis. TCRdb reanalysed the 5' RACE reads using MiXCR and keeps one entry per CDR3 protein. Here the sample spans fewer than 650,000 distinct CDR3 sequences, roughly 13% being singletons. Sequencing was done on a sample of blood, either unsorted or a sorted T cell fraction (not recorded which). Every receptor here comes from a male donor with ankylosing spondylitis. CDR3s include the opening cysteine and the closing phenylalanine or tryptophan. The order of the fields is clone size, V gene, J gene, D gene, CDR3 DNA, CDR3 protein. A D gene is named only where the DNA matches it firmly. A clone size is listed for some rows: how often the clone was seen (once, few, many), or a class if it is expanded.

>.|TRBV20-1|TRBJ1-2|.
TGCAGTGCTAGAGTTTTCGGAGTTGGCTACACCTTC
CSARVFGVGYTF
>many|TRBV20-1|TRBJ2-2|.
TGCAGTGCCGGGGCGCTGAACACCGGGGAGCTGTTTTTT
CSAGALNTGELFF
>.|TRBV25-1|TRBJ1-2|TRBD1
TGTGCCAGCAGTGATGTGACAGGGGGCGCCAACTATGGCTACACCTTC
CASSDVTGGANYGYTF
>.|TRBV20-1|TRBJ2-1|.
TGCAGTGCTAGAGATCCCTCGACTCCTACGGATGAGCAGTTCTTC
CSARDPSTPTDEQFF
>many|TRBV7-9|TRBJ1-1|.
TGTGCCAGCAGCTCCTGGCGGGACACTGAAGCTTTCTTT
CASSSWRDTEAFF
>few|TRBV6-1|TRBJ2-5|.
TGTGACAGCAACATCGGACACCCGACTGGGACCCAGTACTTC
CDSNIGHPTGTQYF
>.|TRBV7-7|TRBJ2-7|TRBD1
TGTGCCAGCAGCAAAAGGGACAGGGGGGAGCAGTACTTC
CASSKRDRGEQYF
>.|TRBV20-1|TRBJ2-1|TRBD2
TGCAGTGCTCCTAAAACTAGCGCTGAGCAGTTCTTC
CSAPKTSAEQFF
>.|TRBV29-1|TRBJ2-7|.
TGCAGCGTTGAAGAGGTATCCCGTCCCTACGAGCAGTACTTC
CSVEEVSRPYEQYF
>many|TRBV20-1|TRBJ2-3|.
TGCAGTGCCCCGGCTGATACGCAGTATTTT
CSAPADTQYF
>many|TRBV4-2|TRBJ2-2|.
TGTGCCAGCAGCCAAGGACTAGATTATCCCGGGGAGCTGTTTTTT
CASSQGLDYPGELFF
>.|TRBV2|TRBJ2-7|.
TGTGCCAGCAGTGAAGGACTATCGGGCTACGAGCAGTACTTC
CASSEGLSGYEQYF
>.|TRBV28|TRBJ1-2|.
TGTGCCAGCATGGGGCAGATTTATGGCTACACCTTC
CASMGQIYGYTF
>.|TRBV20-1|TRBJ2-3|TRBD2
TGCAGTGCTATGGGGACTAGCGGGACCGCAGATACGCAGTATTTT
CSAMGTSGTADTQYF
>many|TRBV5-1|TRBJ2-1|TRBD2
TGCGCCAGCAGCTTGACTAGCGGGAGTTATTACAATGAGCAGTTCTTC
CASSLTSGSYYNEQFF
>many|TRBV29-1|TRBJ2-1|TRBD1
TGCAGCGTTACCCCAAGGGGGCTTGGCAATGAGCAGTTCTTC
CSVTPRGLGNEQFF
>few|TRBV20-1|TRBJ1-5|.
TGCAGTGCTGCCACAGCTAGCAATCAGCCCCAGCATTTT
CSAATASNQPQHF
>few|TRBV20-1|TRBJ2-7|TRBD2
TGCAGTGCTAGAAGCGGTAGGGGACTAGCCTACGAGCAGTACTTC
CSARSGRGLAYEQYF
>few|TRBV12-3/TRBV12-4|TRBJ2-5|.
TGTGCCAGCAGTGGGACGGAACTCGGGGAGACCCAGTACTTC
CASSGTELGETQYF
>many|TRBV5-1|TRBJ2-1|TRBD2
TGCGCCAGCAGCTTGGCCACGTTGACTAGCGGGAGCAATGAGCAGTTCTTC
CASSLATLTSGSNEQFF
>.|TRBV19|TRBJ1-1|.
TGTGCCAGTAGTCGGGCCAGAAAGACTGAAGCTTTCTTT
CASSRARKTEAFF
>many|TRBV20-1|TRBJ2-7|.
TGCAGTGCTCTACCGGGACCCAATCCCTTCTACGAGCAGTACTTC
CSALPGPNPFYEQYF
>few|TRBV6-6|TRBJ2-1|.
TGTGCCAGCAGTTTTAAAGCGAATGAGCAGTTCTTC
CASSFKANEQFF
>few|TRBV5-1|TRBJ2-3|.
TGCGCCAGCAGCTCCACCGAGGGGGGGGCGCCGCAGTATTTT
CASSSTEGGAPQYF
>many|TRBV5-5|TRBJ2-3|TRBD2
TGTGCCAGCAGCTACCCGGGACTAGCGGGCTCAGATACGCAGTATTTT
CASSYPGLAGSDTQYF
>few|TRBV5-1|TRBJ2-5|TRBD1
TGCGCCAGCAGCTTGATGGGACAGAGAAGCCAAGAGACCCAGTACTTC
CASSLMGQRSQETQYF
>few|TRBV5-1|TRBJ2-3|.
TGCGCCAGCAGCTTGAGGCTAGTTCTTGATACGCAGTATTTT
CASSLRLVLDTQYF
>few|TRBV7-2|TRBJ2-2|.
TGTGCCAGCAGCTTAGGTCGTCCGGGGGCAGCCGGGGAGCTGTTTTTT
CASSLGRPGAAGELFF
>few|TRBV7-2|TRBJ1-5|.
TGTGCCAGCAGCCCCTCAGGGGCGGTCTTCAATCAGCCCCAGCATTTT
CASSPSGAVFNQPQHF
>.|TRBV7-2|TRBJ2-3|.
TGTGCCAGCAGCCCCGGACAGTTGGGCGCAGATACGCAGTATTTT
CASSPGQLGADTQYF
>once|TRBV20-1|TRBJ1-1|.
TGCAGTGCGGAATTTGCCACTGAAGCTTTCTTT
CSAEFATEAFF
>many|TRBV20-1|TRBJ1-5|TRBD1
TGCAGTGCTAGCCGGACAGGGGGGCTGGTTCAGCCCCAGCATTTT
CSASRTGGLVQPQHF
>many|TRBV5-6|TRBJ2-2|.
TGTGCCAGCAGCCTCATACTGGGCACCGGGGAGCTGTTTTTT
CASSLILGTGELFF
>few|TRBV28|TRBJ1-2|.
TGTGCCAGCATTGATGTTGGAGTTAACTATGGCTACACCTTC
CASIDVGVNYGYTF
>few|TRBV24-1|TRBJ1-1|TRBD1
TGTGCCACCAGTGACCCGGCAGGGGGTTACACTGAAGCTTTCTTT
CATSDPAGGYTEAFF
>.|TRBV3-1|TRBJ1-2|.
TGTGCCAGCAGCCAAGATACAGACTACCGAGGTCCTTCCTTC
CASSQDTDYRGPSF
>once|TRBV12-3/TRBV12-4|TRBJ2-2|.
TGTGCCAGCAGTTTAAGCGCTGGAACAGGGTGGAACACCGGGGAGCTGTTTTTT
CASSLSAGTGWNTGELFF
>.|TRBV2|TRBJ1-3|TRBD1
TGTGCCAGCACTCCCGACAGGGCGTCCTCTGGAAACACCATATATTTT
CASTPDRASSGNTIYF
>.|TRBV6-1|TRBJ2-5|.
TGTGCCAGCAGTGCAGGGTTTCGGGAGACCCAGTACTTC
CASSAGFRETQYF
>.|TRBV24-1|TRBJ2-2|.
TGTGCCACCAGTGATTTGGGACCCGGGGACGCCGGGGAGCTGTTTTTT
CATSDLGPGDAGELFF
>few|TRBV20-1|TRBJ2-7|.
TGCAGTGGGCAGGGGAGCTCCTACGAGCAGTACTTC
CSGQGSSYEQYF
>few|TRBV9|TRBJ1-4|.
TGTGCCAGCAGCGTAGAGGCGATCGATGAAAAACTGTTTTTT
CASSVEAIDEKLFF
>medium-sized|TRBV5-6|TRBJ2-1|.
TGTGCCAGCAGCTTGGCTGAGGGCCCCTACAATGAGCAGTTCTTC
CASSLAEGPYNEQFF
>few|TRBV20-1|TRBJ1-6|TRBD1
TGCAGTGTCCGGGACAGGGTCTATAATTCACCCCTCCACTTT
CSVRDRVYNSPLHF
>.|TRBV5-4|TRBJ2-7|.
TGTGCCAGCAGCATGGCCGGGATATTGAAAGACGAGCAGTACTTC
CASSMAGILKDEQYF
>many|TRBV20-1|TRBJ2-5|TRBD1
TGCAGTGCCCCGTCTGGGACAGGGTCAGAGACCCAGTACTTC
CSAPSGTGSETQYF
>.|TRBV7-9|TRBJ2-5|TRBD1
TGTGCCAGCAGCTTAGCGGTTGGACAGGGGGTGACCCAGTACTTC
CASSLAVGQGVTQYF